The rows below give T cell receptor beta chains drawn from one sample of a study of post-analysis software for immune sequencing data. TCRdb re-derived calls from the PCR reads in MiXCR, one entry per CDR3 protein. The table includes a few hundred thousand distinct CDR3 sequences, under 55% detected once. Input material: blood. Receptors originate from a girl aged 5-17 years with multiple sclerosis. The CDR3 runs from the conserved cysteine through the conserved F or W. D genes are given only for firm matches. A row's size may be missing; if present it is once, few, many or a size class.

DNA	CDR3	V	J	D	size	length
TGTGCCAGCAGTTTAGATGGTGGCCGTTCCGACGAGCGGTACTTC	CASSLDGGRSDERYF	TRBV12-3/TRBV12-4	TRBJ2-7	NA	NA	15
TGTGCCAGCAGTCCCTCAGGGGGTGGGAGGTACTTC	CASSPSGGGRYF	TRBV12-3/TRBV12-4	TRBJ2-5	TRBD1	few	12
TGCGCCAGCAGTCTGGAGCAGACCTACAATGGGCAGTTCTTC	CASSLEQTYNGQFF	TRBV5-1	TRBJ2-1	NA	NA	14
TGTGCCATCAGTGACCCCGGACAGGGTCGCTACGAGCAGTACTTC	CAISDPGQGRYEQYF	TRBV10-3	TRBJ2-7	TRBD1	NA	15
TGTGCCAGCAGCCCCGGGGCCTCCCCCCTCTACGAGCAGTACTTC	CASSPGASPLYEQYF	TRBV7-9	TRBJ2-7	NA	NA	15
TGTGCCAGCAGTACACCCCTCGTTACTGAAGCTTTCTTT	CASSTPLVTEAFF	TRBV12-3/TRBV12-4	TRBJ1-1	NA	once	13
TGTGCCAGCAGTCGCGGGGGTGCCCTCCCGTTCTTC	CASSRGGALPFF	TRBV28	TRBJ2-1	TRBD2	NA	12
TGTGCCAGCAGCCCCCCCGGGACGTATTACAATGAGCAGTTCTTC	CASSPPGTYYNEQFF	TRBV25-1	TRBJ2-1	NA	few	15
TGCAGTGCTAGCCCCGGACAGCTTGGAAACACCATATATTTT	CSASPGQLGNTIYF	TRBV20-1	TRBJ1-3	NA	NA	14
TGTGCCAGCAGCCAAGTTCAGGGGAACACTGAAGCTTTCTTT	CASSQVQGNTEAFF	TRBV3-1	TRBJ1-1	NA	NA	14
TGTGCCAGCAGTTGGAGACAGTCCTACGAGCAGTACTTC	CASSWRQSYEQYF	TRBV27	TRBJ2-7	NA	NA	13
TGCGCCAGCAGGGGGGAGACTGAAGCTTTCTTT	CASRGETEAFF	TRBV5-1	TRBJ1-1	NA	many	11
TGTGCCAGCAGTAGGGACAGTAACAATCAGCCCCAGCATTTT	CASSRDSNNQPQHF	TRBV28	TRBJ1-5	TRBD1	NA	14
TGTGCCAGCAGTTTCATCAGGGCATCAAGCTCTGGGGCCAACGTCCTGACTTTC	CASSFIRASSSGANVLTF	TRBV27	TRBJ2-6	NA	many	18
TGTGCCAGCAGTTTGGGCCTGACCTCTGGGGCCAACGTCCTGACTTTC	CASSLGLTSGANVLTF	TRBV28	TRBJ2-6	NA	NA	16
TGTGCCAGCCCAAGACAGGGGGAGGGCACCGGGGAGCTGTTTTTT	CASPRQGEGTGELFF	TRBV12-3/TRBV12-4	TRBJ2-2	TRBD1	few	15
TGCGCCAGCAGCTCGACTAGCGGCGGGGATACGCAGTATTTT	CASSSTSGGDTQYF	TRBV5-1	TRBJ2-3	TRBD2	NA	14
TGTGCCATCAGGGATGGGTGGTCCTACGAGCAGTACTTC	CAIRDGWSYEQYF	TRBV10-3	TRBJ2-7	NA	once	13
TGTGCCAGCACCTCGAGCAACACAGATACGCAGTATTTT	CASTSSNTDTQYF	TRBV12-3/TRBV12-4	TRBJ2-3	NA	NA	13
TGCAGTGCTAGCTTAGGGGCGGGAGCGGACGATGAGCAGTTCTTC	CSASLGAGADDEQFF	TRBV20-1	TRBJ2-1	TRBD2	NA	15
TGCAGTGCTAGGACAATGCGGGGCTACACCTTC	CSARTMRGYTF	TRBV20-1	TRBJ1-2	NA	few	11
TGTGCCAGCAGCCCGGGACTCGGGACTCCTAGCACAGATACGCAGTATTTT	CASSPGLGTPSTDTQYF	TRBV27	TRBJ2-3	NA	NA	17
TGCAGTGCTAGATGGGCTGGCGGGAGAGGCAATGAGCAGTTCTTC	CSARWAGGRGNEQFF	TRBV20-1	TRBJ2-1	TRBD2	few	15
TGTGCCAGCAGCTTATCTGGCAGCGGGAGGTGGTCAGATACGCAGTATTTT	CASSLSGSGRWSDTQYF	TRBV7-2	TRBJ2-3	TRBD2	NA	17
TGCGCCAGCAGTACGAGTACACGGGACAGGGGTTTATACGAGCAGTACTTC	CASSTSTRDRGLYEQYF	TRBV5-1	TRBJ2-7	TRBD1	NA	17
TGCAGCGTTCTGGCGGGAGAGGGCAATGAGCAGTTCTTC	CSVLAGEGNEQFF	TRBV29-1	TRBJ2-1	TRBD2	NA	13
TGTGCCAGCAGCTTAAGTGCAGCGATGAACACTGAAGCTTTCTTT	CASSLSAAMNTEAFF	TRBV7-3	TRBJ1-1	NA	NA	15
TGTGCCAGCAGCCCCGCGAGCTGGACAGGGAATGAGCAGTTCTTC	CASSPASWTGNEQFF	TRBV9	TRBJ2-1	TRBD1	NA	15
TGTGCCACCAGGCGGGAAGCCGCAGACTCTGGGGCCAACGTCCTGACTTTC	CATRREAADSGANVLTF	TRBV27	TRBJ2-6	NA	NA	17
TGTGCCAGCAGCCGACAGGGCCCCCGCTCCTACAATGAGCAGTTCTTC	CASSRQGPRSYNEQFF	TRBV7-2	TRBJ2-1	TRBD1	many	16
TGTGTCAGCAGCCTGAAGGGATACAATGAGCAGTTCTTC	CVSSLKGYNEQFF	TRBV5-6	TRBJ2-1	NA	NA	13
TGTGCCAGCGGCGTCTCTCGATCCTACGAGCAGTACTTC	CASGVSRSYEQYF	TRBV7-2	TRBJ2-7	NA	NA	13
TGCAGTGCTGGGACTAGCGGCACCGGGGAGCTGTTTTTT	CSAGTSGTGELFF	TRBV20-1	TRBJ2-2	TRBD2	few	13
TGTGCCAGCAGTCCTAGCGGGAGGGCCGGTACGCAGTATTTT	CASSPSGRAGTQYF	TRBV7-3	TRBJ2-3	TRBD2	NA	14
TGCAGTGCTAGAGAAGGAGGGGGTGCGTCCTACGAGCAGTACTTC	CSAREGGGASYEQYF	TRBV20-1	TRBJ2-7	NA	NA	15
TGCAGCGTTGGTACTTCTAGCTCCTACAATGAGCAGTTCTTC	CSVGTSSSYNEQFF	TRBV29-1	TRBJ2-1	NA	few	14
TGTGCCAGCAGTTACTCGAGGGGACAGGGTAAGCTCTACGAGCAGTACTTC	CASSYSRGQGKLYEQYF	TRBV6-2/TRBV6-3	TRBJ2-7	TRBD1	NA	17
TGCGCCAGCAGCTCGGTCGGGGCTGGGGCCAACGTCCTGACTTTC	CASSSVGAGANVLTF	TRBV5-1	TRBJ2-6	NA	NA	15
TGCAGTGCTAGGTCGCTAGCGGGAGGCTACAATGAGCAGTTCTTC	CSARSLAGGYNEQFF	TRBV20-1	TRBJ2-1	TRBD2	NA	15
TGTGCCAGCAGCCTTTCCTTGAGGGGGGTCAACTACGAGCAGTACTTC	CASSLSLRGVNYEQYF	TRBV28	TRBJ2-7	NA	few	16
TGCGCCAGCAGCCCGGGGCAGGGGTTGGACTACGAGCAGTACTTC	CASSPGQGLDYEQYF	TRBV5-1	TRBJ2-7	NA	few	15
TGTGCCAGCAGTTTCCCGGGACTAGCGGGTCTCTACGAGCAGTACTTC	CASSFPGLAGLYEQYF	TRBV12-3/TRBV12-4	TRBJ2-7	TRBD2	NA	16
TGCGCCAGCAGCTTTGGCGGGACAGGGGGGCCTGAGCAGTTCTTC	CASSFGGTGGPEQFF	TRBV5-1	TRBJ2-1	TRBD1	NA	15
TGTGCCAGCAGCTTATCCCCTAGCGGGAGATTTGGGGCCGGGGAGCTGTTTTTT	CASSLSPSGRFGAGELFF	TRBV7-3	TRBJ2-2	TRBD2	NA	18
TGTGCCAGCAGCCTCGGCAGCCTTAACTACACCTTC	CASSLGSLNYTF	TRBV14	TRBJ1-2	NA	few	12
TGTGCCAGCCGGCTCCCCCCAGGTTTCGGGGTAGATGAGCAGTTCTTC	CASRLPPGFGVDEQFF	TRBV27	TRBJ2-1	NA	NA	16
TGCAGTGCTAGCCTCGGATGGGGGGAGGGCCGATTCGAGCAGTACTTC	CSASLGWGEGRFEQYF	TRBV20-1	TRBJ2-7	TRBD2	few	16
TGCAGTGCGAGTATGCGGGACCAAGAGACCCAGTACTTC	CSASMRDQETQYF	TRBV20-1	TRBJ2-5	NA	few	13
TGCAGTGGATCCGAAGGGTTGGACACTGAAGCTTTCTTT	CSGSEGLDTEAFF	TRBV20-1	TRBJ1-1	NA	few	13
TGTGCCAGCAGCGAAGATTGGAAGAAGGGTCGGGGAGAGCAGTACTTC	CASSEDWKKGRGEQYF	TRBV5-5	TRBJ2-7	NA	few	16
TGCAGTGCTAGAGATTTTTCCGAAGGGTTCCAAGAGACCCAGTACTTC	CSARDFSEGFQETQYF	TRBV20-1	TRBJ2-5	NA	few	16
TGTGCCAGCAGCCCTACTAGCGGGACTCGTGACGAGCAGTACTTC	CASSPTSGTRDEQYF	TRBV7-2	TRBJ2-7	TRBD2	once	15